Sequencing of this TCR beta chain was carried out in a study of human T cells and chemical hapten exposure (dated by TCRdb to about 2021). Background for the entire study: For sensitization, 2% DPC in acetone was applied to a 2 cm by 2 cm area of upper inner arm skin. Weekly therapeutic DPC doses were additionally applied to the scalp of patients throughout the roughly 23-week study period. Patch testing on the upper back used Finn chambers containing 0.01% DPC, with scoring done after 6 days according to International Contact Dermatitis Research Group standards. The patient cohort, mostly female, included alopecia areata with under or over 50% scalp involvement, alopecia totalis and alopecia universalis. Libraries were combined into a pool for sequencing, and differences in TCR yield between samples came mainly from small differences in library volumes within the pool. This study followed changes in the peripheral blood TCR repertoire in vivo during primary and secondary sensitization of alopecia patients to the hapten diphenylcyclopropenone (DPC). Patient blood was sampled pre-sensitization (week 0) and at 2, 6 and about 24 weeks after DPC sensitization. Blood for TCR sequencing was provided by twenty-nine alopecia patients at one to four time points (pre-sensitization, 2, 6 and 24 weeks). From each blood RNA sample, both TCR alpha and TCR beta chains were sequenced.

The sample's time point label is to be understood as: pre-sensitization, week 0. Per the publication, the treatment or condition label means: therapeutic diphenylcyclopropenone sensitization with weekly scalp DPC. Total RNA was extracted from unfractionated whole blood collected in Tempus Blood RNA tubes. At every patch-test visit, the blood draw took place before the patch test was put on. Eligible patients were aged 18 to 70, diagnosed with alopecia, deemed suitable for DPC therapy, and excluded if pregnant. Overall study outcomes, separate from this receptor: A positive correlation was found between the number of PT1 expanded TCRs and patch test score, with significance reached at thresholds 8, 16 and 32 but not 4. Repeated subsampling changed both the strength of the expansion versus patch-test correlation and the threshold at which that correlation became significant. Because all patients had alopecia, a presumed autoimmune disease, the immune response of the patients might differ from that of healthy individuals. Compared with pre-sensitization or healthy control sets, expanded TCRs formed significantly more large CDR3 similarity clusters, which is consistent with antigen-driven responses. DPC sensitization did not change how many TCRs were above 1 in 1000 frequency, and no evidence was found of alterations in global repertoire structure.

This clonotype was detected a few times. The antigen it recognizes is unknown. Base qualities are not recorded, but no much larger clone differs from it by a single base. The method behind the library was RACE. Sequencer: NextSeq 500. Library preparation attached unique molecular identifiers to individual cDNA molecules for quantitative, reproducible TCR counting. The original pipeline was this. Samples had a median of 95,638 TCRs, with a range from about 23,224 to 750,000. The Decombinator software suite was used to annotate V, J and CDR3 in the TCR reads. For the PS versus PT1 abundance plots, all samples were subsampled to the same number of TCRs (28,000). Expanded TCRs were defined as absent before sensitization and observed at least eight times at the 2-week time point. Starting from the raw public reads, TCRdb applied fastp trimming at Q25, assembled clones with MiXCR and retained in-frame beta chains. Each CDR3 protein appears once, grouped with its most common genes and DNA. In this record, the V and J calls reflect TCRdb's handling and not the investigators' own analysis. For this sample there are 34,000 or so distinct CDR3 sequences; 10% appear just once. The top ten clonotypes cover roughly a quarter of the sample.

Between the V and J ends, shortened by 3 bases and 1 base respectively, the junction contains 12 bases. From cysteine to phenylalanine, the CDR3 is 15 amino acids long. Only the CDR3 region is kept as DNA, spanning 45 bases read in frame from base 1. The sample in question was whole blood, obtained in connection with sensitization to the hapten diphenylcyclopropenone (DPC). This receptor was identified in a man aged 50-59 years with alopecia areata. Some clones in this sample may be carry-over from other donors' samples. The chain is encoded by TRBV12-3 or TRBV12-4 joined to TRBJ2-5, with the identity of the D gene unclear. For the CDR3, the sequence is CASSFIAQTQETQYF. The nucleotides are TGTGCCAGCAGTTTCATTGCTCAAACCCAAGAGACCCAGTACTTC.